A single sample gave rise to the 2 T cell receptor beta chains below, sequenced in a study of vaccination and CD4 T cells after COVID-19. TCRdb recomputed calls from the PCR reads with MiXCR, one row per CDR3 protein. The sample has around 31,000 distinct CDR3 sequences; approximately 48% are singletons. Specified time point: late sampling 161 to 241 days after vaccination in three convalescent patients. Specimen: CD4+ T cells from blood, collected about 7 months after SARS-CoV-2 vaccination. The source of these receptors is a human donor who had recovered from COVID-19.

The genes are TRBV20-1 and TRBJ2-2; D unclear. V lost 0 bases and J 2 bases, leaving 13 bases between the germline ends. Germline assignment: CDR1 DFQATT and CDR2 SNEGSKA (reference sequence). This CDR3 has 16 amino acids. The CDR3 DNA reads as TGCAGTGCTAGAGATTCAGGAGTGCTCAACACCGGGGAGCTGTTTTTT. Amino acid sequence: CSARDSGVLNTGELFF.

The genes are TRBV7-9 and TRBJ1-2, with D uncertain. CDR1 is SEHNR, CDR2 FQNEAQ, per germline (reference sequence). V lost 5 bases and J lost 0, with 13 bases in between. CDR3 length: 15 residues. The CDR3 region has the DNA TGTGCCAGCAGCCCCTGGGAGGTCCCTAACTATGGCTACACCTTC. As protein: CASSPWEVPNYGYTF. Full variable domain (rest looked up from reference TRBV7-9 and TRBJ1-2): DTGVSQNPRHKITKRGQNVTFRCDPISEHNRLYWYRQTLGQGPEFLTYFQNEAQLEKSRLLSDRFSAERPKGSFSTLEIQRTEQGDSAMYLCASSPWEVPNYGYTFGSGTRLTVV.